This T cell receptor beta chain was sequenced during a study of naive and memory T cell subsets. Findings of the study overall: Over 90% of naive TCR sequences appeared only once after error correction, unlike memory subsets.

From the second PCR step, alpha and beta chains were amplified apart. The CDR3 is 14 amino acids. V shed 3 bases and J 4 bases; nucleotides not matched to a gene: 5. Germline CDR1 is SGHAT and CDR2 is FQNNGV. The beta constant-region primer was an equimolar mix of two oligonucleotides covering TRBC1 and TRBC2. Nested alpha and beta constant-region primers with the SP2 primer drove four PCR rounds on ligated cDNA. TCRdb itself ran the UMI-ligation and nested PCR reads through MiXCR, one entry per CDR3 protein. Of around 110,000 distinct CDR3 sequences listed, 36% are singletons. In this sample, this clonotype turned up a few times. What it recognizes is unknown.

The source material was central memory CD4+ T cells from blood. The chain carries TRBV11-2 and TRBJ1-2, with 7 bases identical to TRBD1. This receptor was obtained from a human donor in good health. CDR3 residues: CASSFETGTYGYTF. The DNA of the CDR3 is TGTGCCAGCAGCTTCGAGACAGGGACCTATGGCTACACCTTC.